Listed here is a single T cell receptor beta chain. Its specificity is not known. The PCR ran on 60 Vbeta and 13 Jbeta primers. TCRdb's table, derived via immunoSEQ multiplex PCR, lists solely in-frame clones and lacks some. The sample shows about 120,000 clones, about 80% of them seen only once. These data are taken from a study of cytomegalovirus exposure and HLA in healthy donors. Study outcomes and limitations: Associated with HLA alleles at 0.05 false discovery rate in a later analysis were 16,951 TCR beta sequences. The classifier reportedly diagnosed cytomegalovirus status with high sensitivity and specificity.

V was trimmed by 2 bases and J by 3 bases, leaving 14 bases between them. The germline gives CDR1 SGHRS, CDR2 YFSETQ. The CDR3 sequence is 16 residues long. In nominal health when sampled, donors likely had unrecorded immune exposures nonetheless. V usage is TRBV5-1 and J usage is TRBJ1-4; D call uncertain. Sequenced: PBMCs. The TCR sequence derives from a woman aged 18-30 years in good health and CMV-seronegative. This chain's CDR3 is CASSFSTGGPNEKLFF. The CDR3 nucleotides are TGCGCCAGCAGCTTCTCAACGGGTGGCCCTAATGAAAAACTGTTTTTT.